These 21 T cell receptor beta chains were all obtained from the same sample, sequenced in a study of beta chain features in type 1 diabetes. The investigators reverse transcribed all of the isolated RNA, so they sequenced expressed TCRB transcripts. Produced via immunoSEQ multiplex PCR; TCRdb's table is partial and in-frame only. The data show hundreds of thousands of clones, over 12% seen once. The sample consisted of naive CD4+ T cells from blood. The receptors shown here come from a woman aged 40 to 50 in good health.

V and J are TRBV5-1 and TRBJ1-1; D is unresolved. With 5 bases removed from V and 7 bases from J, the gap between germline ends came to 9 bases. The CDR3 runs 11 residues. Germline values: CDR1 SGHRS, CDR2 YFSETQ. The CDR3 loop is CASSRGGEAFF. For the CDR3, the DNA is TGCGCCAGCAGTCGGGGAGGTGAAGCTTTCTTT.

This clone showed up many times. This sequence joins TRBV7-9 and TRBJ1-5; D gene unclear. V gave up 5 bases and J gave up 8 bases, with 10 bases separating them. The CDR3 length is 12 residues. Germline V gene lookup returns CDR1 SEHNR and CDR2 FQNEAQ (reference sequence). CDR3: CASSQQREPQHF. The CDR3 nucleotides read TGTGCCAGCAGCCAACAACGGGAGCCCCAGCATTTT. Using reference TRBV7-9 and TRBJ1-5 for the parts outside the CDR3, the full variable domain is DTGVSQNPRHKITKRGQNVTFRCDPISEHNRLYWYRQTLGQGPEFLTYFQNEAQLEKSRLLSDRFSAERPKGSFSTLEIQRTEQGDSAMYLCASSQQREPQHFGDGTRLSIL.

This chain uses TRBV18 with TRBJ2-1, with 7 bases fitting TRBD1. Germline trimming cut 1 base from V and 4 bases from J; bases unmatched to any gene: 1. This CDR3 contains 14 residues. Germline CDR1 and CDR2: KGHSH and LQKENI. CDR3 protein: CASSPLGQYNEQFF. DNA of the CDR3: TGTGCCAGCTCACCACTGGGACAGTACAATGAGCAGTTCTTC.

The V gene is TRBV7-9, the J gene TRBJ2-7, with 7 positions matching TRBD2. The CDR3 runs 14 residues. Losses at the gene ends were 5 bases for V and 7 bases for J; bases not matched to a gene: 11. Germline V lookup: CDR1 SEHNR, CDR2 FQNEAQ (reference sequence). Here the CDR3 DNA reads TGTGCCAGCAGCCCGAGGGTCGGGGGGTGGGAGCAGTACTTC. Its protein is CASSPRVGGWEQYF. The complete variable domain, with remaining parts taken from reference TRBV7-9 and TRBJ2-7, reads DTGVSQNPRHKITKRGQNVTFRCDPISEHNRLYWYRQTLGQGPEFLTYFQNEAQLEKSRLLSDRFSAERPKGSFSTLEIQRTEQGDSAMYLCASSPRVGGWEQYFGPGTRLTVT.

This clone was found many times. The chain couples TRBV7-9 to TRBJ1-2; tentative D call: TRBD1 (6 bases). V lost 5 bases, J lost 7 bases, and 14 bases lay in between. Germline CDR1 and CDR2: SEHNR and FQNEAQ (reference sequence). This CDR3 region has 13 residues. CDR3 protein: CASSPTGGSGYTF. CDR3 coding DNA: TGTGCCAGCAGCCCGACGGGGGGCAGTGGCTACACCTTC.

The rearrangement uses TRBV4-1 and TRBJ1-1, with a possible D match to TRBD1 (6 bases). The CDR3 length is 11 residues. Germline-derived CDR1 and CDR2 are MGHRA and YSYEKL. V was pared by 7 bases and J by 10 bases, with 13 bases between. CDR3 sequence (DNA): TGCGCCAGCACCGGAGGGGGGGGAGCTTTCTTT. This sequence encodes CASTGGGGAFF.

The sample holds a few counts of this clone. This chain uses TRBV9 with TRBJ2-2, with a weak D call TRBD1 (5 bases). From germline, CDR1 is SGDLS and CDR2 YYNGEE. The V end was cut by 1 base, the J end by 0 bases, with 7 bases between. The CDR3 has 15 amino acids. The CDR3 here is CASSVRQTNTGELFF. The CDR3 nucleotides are TGTGCCAGCAGCGTACGACAGACGAACACCGGGGAGCTGTTTTTT.

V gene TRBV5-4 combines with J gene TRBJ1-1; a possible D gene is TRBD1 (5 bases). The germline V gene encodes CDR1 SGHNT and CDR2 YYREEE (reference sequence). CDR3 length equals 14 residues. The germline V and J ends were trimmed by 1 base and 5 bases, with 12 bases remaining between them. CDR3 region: CASSLQGLLTEAFF. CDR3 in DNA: TGTGCCAGCAGCTTGCAGGGACTATTGACTGAAGCTTTCTTT.

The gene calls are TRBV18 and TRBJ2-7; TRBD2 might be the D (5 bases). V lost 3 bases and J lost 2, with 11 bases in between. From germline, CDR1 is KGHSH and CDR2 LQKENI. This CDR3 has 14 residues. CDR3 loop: CASSPNGVAYEQYF. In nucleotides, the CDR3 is TGTGCCAGCTCACCTAACGGGGTCGCCTACGAGCAGTACTTC. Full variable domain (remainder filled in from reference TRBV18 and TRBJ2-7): NAGVMQNPRHLVRRRGQEARLRCSPMKGHSHVYWYRQLPEEGLKFMVYLQKENIIDESGMPKERFSAEFPKEGPSILRIQQVVRGDSAAYFCASSPNGVAYEQYFGPGTRLTVT.

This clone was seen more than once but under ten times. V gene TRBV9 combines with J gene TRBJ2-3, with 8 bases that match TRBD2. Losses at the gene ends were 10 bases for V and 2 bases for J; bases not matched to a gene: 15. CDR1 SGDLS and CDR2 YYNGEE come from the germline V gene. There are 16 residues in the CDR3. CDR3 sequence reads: CAASSGSGAITDTQYF. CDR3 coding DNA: TGTGCCGCCAGCAGCGGTAGCGGGGCGATCACAGATACGCAGTATTTT.

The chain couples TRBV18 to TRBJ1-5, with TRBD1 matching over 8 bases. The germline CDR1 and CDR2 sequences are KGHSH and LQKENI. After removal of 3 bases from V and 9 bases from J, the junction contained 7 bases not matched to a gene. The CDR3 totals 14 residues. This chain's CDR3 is CASSPTGDNVPQHF. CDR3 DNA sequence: TGTGCCAGCTCACCGACAGGGGACAACGTGCCCCAGCATTTT.

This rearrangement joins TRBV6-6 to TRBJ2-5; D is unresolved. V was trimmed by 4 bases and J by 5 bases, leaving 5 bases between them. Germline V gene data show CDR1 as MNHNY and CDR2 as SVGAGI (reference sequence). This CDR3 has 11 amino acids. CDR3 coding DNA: TGTGCCAGCAGTTCTCGGGAGACCCAGTACTTC. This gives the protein CASSSRETQYF.

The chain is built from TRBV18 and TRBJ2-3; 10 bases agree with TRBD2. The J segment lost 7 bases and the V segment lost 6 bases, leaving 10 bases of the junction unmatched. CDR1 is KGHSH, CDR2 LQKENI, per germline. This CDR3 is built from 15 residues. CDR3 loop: CASSLAGDPHNTQYF. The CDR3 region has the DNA TGTGCCAGCTCTCTAGCGGGGGACCCGCACAATACGCAGTATTTT. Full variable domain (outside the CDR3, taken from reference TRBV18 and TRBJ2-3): NAGVMQNPRHLVRRRGQEARLRCSPMKGHSHVYWYRQLPEEGLKFMVYLQKENIIDESGMPKERFSAEFPKEGPSILRIQQVVRGDSAAYFCASSLAGDPHNTQYFGPGTRLTVL.

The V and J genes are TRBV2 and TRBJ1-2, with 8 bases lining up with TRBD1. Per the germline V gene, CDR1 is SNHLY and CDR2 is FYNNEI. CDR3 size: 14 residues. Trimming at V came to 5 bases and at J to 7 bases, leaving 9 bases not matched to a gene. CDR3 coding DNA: TGTGCCAGCAGTTCGGGGACAGGACCCCTTGGCTACACCTTC. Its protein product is CASSSGTGPLGYTF.

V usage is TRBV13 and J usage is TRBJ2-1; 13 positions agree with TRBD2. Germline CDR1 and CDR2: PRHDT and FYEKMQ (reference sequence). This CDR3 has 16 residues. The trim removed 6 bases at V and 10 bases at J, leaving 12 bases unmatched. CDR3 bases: TGTGCCAGCAGGCCTGCTGGGACTAGCGGGACGGGGGAGCAGTTCTTC. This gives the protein CASRPAGTSGTGEQFF.

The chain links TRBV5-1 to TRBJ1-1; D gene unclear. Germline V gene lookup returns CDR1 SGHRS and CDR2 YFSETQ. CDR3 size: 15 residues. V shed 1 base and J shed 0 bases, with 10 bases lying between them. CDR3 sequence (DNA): TGCGCCAGCAGCTTGCTTACAGACATGAACACTGAAGCTTTCTTT. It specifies CASSLLTDMNTEAFF. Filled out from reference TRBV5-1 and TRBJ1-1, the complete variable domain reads KAGVTQTPRYLIKTRGQQVTLSCSPISGHRSVSWYQQTPGQGLQFLFEYFSETQRNKGNFPGRFSGRQFSNSRSEMNVSTLELGDSALYLCASSLLTDMNTEAFFGQGTRLTVV.

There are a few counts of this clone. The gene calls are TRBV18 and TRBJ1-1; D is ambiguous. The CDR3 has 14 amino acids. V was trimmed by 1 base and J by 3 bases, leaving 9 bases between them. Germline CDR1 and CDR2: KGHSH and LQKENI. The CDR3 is CASSPLRRDTEAFF. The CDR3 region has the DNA TGTGCCAGCTCACCACTCCGGAGGGACACTGAAGCTTTCTTT. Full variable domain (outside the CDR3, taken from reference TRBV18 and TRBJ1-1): NAGVMQNPRHLVRRRGQEARLRCSPMKGHSHVYWYRQLPEEGLKFMVYLQKENIIDESGMPKERFSAEFPKEGPSILRIQQVVRGDSAAYFCASSPLRRDTEAFFGQGTRLTVV.

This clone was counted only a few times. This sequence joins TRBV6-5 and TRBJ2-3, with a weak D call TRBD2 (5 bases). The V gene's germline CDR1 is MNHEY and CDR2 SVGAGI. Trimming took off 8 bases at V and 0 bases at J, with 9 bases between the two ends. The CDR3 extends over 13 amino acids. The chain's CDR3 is CASRGLSTDTQYF. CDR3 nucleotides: TGTGCCAGCCGCGGACTGAGCACAGATACGCAGTATTTT.

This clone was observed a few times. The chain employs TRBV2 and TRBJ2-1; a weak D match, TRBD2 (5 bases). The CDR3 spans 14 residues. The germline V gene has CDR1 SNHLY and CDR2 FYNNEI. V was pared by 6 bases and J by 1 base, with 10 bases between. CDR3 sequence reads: CASRASLSYNEQFF. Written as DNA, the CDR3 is TGTGCCAGCAGGGCTAGCTTGTCCTACAATGAGCAGTTCTTC.

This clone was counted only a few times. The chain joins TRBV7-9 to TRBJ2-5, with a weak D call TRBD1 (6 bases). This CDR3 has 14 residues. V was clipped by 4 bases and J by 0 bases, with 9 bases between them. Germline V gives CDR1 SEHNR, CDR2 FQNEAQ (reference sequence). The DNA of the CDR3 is TGTGCCAGCAGCTCGGGACACTACCAAGAGACCCAGTACTTC. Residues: CASSSGHYQETQYF.

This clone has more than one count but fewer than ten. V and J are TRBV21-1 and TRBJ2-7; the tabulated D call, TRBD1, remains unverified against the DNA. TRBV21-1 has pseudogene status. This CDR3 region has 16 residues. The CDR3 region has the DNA TGTGCCAGCAGCAAATTCGGTTTTGACACCTCCGGCGAGCAGTACTTC. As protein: CASSKFGFDTSGEQYF.